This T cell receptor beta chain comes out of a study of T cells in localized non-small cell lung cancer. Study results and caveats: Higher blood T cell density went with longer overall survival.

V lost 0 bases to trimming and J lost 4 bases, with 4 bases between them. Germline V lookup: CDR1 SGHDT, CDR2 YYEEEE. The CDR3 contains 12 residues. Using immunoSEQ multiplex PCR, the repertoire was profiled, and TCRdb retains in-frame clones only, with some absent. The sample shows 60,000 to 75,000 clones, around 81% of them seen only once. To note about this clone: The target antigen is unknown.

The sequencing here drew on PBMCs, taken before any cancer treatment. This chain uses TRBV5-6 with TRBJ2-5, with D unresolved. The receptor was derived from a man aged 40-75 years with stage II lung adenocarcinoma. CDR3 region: CASSLARETQYF. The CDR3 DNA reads TGTGCCAGCAGCTTGGCCCGAGAGACCCAGTACTTC.